This T cell receptor (beta chain) appears in the sequencing data of a study of T cell changes during pregnancy in multiple sclerosis. The repertoire was sequenced with immunoSEQ multiplex PCR; TCRdb's copy has only in-frame clones and lacks some. The repertoire holds 50,000 to 60,000 clones, with 80% to 95% as singletons. CDR3 length equals 14 residues. Germline-derived CDR1 and CDR2 are SEHNR and FQNEAQ (reference sequence). The V end lost 5 bases, the J end lost 2 bases, and 13 bases lay between the germline ends. This chain joins TRBV7-9 and TRBJ2-7, with TRBD2 as a possible D gene (6 bases). This TCR was sampled from a female donor with multiple sclerosis, enrolled in a pregnancy study. The material was CD4+ T cells from peripheral blood mononuclear cells, obtained in the second trimester of pregnancy. The CDR3 DNA follows: TGTGCCAGCAGCCAGAGCCCGGGGGCCTACGAGCAGTACTTC. Protein product: CASSQSPGAYEQYF.